The 10 T cell receptor beta chains in this list originate from one sample, sequenced in a study of blood T cell repertoires in COVID-19 (dated by TCRdb to the early 2020s). The library was built by means of the immunoSEQ multiplex PCR assay. TCRdb carries this immuneACCESS record with in-frame sequences only. Its versions omit some clonotypes, under half of them owing to an unresolved V gene in the studies checked, with the rest unexplained. The sample table shows 95,000 to 150,000 clones, and 80% to 90% are seen once. Together, the top ten hold around 4.7% of the sample. Sequenced input: peripheral blood. The source is a man aged 35-49 years with acute or convalescent COVID-19.

The chain links TRBV7-9 to TRBJ2-2; no clear D gene. This CDR3 comprises 11 residues. The V gene lost 10 bases and the J gene lost 3 bases, with 6 bases spanning the gap. Per germline, CDR1 SEHNR and CDR2 FQNEAQ (reference sequence). The DNA for the CDR3 is TGTGCCACCCGGGACACCGGGGAGCTGTTTTTT. The encoded protein is CATRDTGELFF.

The gene calls are TRBV7-2 and TRBJ2-1; 7 nucleotides agree with TRBD1. CDR1 and CDR2 from the germline V gene are SGHTA and FQGNSA. J was trimmed by 5 bases and V by 4 bases; bases with no gene match: 17. This CDR3 is built from 18 residues. For the CDR3, the DNA is TGTGCCAGCAGCTCAAATCCGTTCCAGGGGGTCAGGCACAATGAGCAGTTCTTC. It is translated as CASSSNPFQGVRHNEQFF.

On this clone: The same CDR3 arises from other DNA sequences in this sample as well. V gene TRBV3-1 (or the pseudogene TRBV3-2) combines with J gene TRBJ2-7, with D possibly TRBD1 on 6 matching bases. The germline V gene encodes CDR1 LGHDT and CDR2 YNNKEL (reference sequence). V was shortened by 1 base and J by 4 bases, with 8 bases between the two germline ends. This CDR3 spans 13 amino acids. The CDR3 DNA follows: TGTGCCAGCAGCCAAGTGCAGGGGTACGAGCAGTACTTC. It translates to CASSQVQGYEQYF.

The gene calls are TRBV11-3 and TRBJ1-1, with D unresolved. The CDR3 is 15 residues long. CDR1 and CDR2 from the germline V gene are SGHNT and YENEEA. The V end lost 1 base, the J end lost 1 base, and 10 bases lay between the germline ends. The CDR3 sequence: CASSLGGPSNTEAFF. DNA for the CDR3: TGTGCCAGCAGCTTAGGCGGCCCGTCGAACACTGAAGCTTTCTTT.

This chain connects TRBV6-5 to TRBJ2-1, with 9 bases lining up with TRBD1. The CDR3 length is 15 residues. Germline assignment: CDR1 MNHEY and CDR2 SVGAGI. With 4 bases clipped from V and 8 bases from J, the junction kept 9 bases outside the gene matches. CDR3 in amino acids: CASSSRDREKDEQFF. CDR3 sequence (DNA): TGTGCCAGCAGTTCCAGGGACAGGGAAAAAGATGAGCAGTTCTTC.

The chain combines TRBV15 with TRBJ1-1; D is uncertain. The CDR3 has 14 residues. Trimming removed 0 bases from V and 1 base from J, with 6 bases in between. The germline V gene encodes CDR1 LNHNV and CDR2 YYDKDF (reference sequence). CDR3 region: CATSRDRWNTEAFF. The CDR3 coding sequence is TGTGCCACCAGCAGAGATCGGTGGAACACTGAAGCTTTCTTT.

The rearrangement uses TRBV7-6 and TRBJ1-1; 7 nucleotides line up with TRBD1. The CDR3 contains 13 residues. The V segment lost 4 bases and the J segment 4 bases; nucleotides outside the gene matches: 3. CDR1 is SGHVS, CDR2 FNYEAQ, per germline. CDR3 DNA: TGTGCCAGCAGCTCCAGACAGGGCACTGAAGCTTTCTTT. Amino acids: CASSSRQGTEAFF.

The chain carries TRBV10-1 and TRBJ1-1, with D perhaps matching TRBD1 (5 bases). Germline loops: CDR1 WNHNN, CDR2 SYGVQD (reference sequence). V was cut by 6 bases and J by 2 bases, with 10 bases left in between. The CDR3 is made up of 13 amino acids. As DNA, the CDR3 is TGCGCCAGCAGACAGGATAGAAACACTGAAGCTTTCTTT. Amino acids: CASRQDRNTEAFF.

The chain joins TRBV7-8 to TRBJ1-1; maybe TRBD1 (5 bases). The CDR3 is 15 amino acids. Germline V lookup: CDR1 SGHVS, CDR2 FQNEAQ. Trimming shortened V by 5 bases and J by 2 bases, and 15 bases separated the two germline ends. The DNA for the CDR3 is TGTGCCAGCAGCCGGGGGAGGGGAAAAAACACTGAAGCTTTCTTT. This sequence encodes CASSRGRGKNTEAFF.

In its sample, this clone was seen many times. The V and J genes are TRBV2 and TRBJ1-2, with TRBD1 as a possible D gene (6 bases). Germline V CDR1 and CDR2: SNHLY, FYNNEI. V was cut by 3 bases and J by 8 bases, with 16 bases left in between. CDR3 length equals 14 residues. The CDR3 coding sequence is TGTGCCAGCAGTGAGGGGGCTTATGATGGAGGCTACACCTTC. As protein: CASSEGAYDGGYTF.